Reported below is one TCR beta chain. Produced via immunoSEQ multiplex PCR; TCRdb's table is partial and in-frame only. Among some 48,000 clones listed, roughly 78% were seen once. Trimming stripped 9 bases from V and 7 bases from J, with 20 bases between. Per the germline V gene, CDR1 is SGHRS and CDR2 is YFSETQ. The CDR3 covers 14 residues. The data stem from a study of memory CD4+ T cells and cytomegalovirus serostatus. For the study at large: Donors were healthy Belgian adults, fewer than ten CMV seropositive and around 24 seronegative.

Single viable CD3+CD4+CD8-CD45RO+ cells were sorted as the memory CD4+ T cells. The chain has TRBV5-1 and TRBJ1-5; D gene unclear. The sequenced sample consisted of memory CD4+ T cells from blood. This clonotype was sampled from an adult in good health and CMV-seronegative. The DNA of the CDR3 is TGCGCCATCCAGAGGGATACGTTGCGACAGCCCCAGCATTTT. It is translated as CAIQRDTLRQPQHF.